This TCR beta chain was observed in a study of Graves' ophthalmopathy and Graves' hyperthyroidism. The sequenced template was RNA, covering the TCR beta CDR3 region. A first-round RT-PCR used HTBI primers, followed by a second-round multiplex PCR. Each CDR3 protein gets one entry after TCRdb re-called the multiplex PCR reads with MiXCR. The sample contains 500,000 to 700,000 distinct CDR3 sequences, less than 45% of which appear only once. Trimming left V 6 bases short and J 8 bases short, with 28 bases between. This CDR3 has 16 residues. In germline, CDR1 is SQVTM, CDR2 ANQGSEA. Study observations and caveats: Most expanded clonotypes from thyroid (those above 0.001 frequency) were also found in blood.

This clonotype was counted ten times or more. Its specificity is unknown. The chain carries TRBV29-1 and TRBJ1-2; D may be TRBD1 (6 bases). The receptor was isolated from an adult man with Graves' hyperthyroidism. The sequenced sample was peripheral blood or thyroid tissue (not recorded which). The CDR3 sequence is CSVRQVANLLKGGYTF. In DNA, the CDR3 is TGCAGCGTGAGACAGGTCGCGAATCTTCTCAAGGGCGGCTACACCTTC.